This T cell receptor (beta chain) was retrieved from a study of Graves' ophthalmopathy and Graves' hyperthyroidism. Overall study context: Specimen type is peripheral blood, obtained at initial diagnosis before any treatment. General study findings and limits: Ophthalmopathy cases were distinguished from stable hyperthyroidism by a 13-signature model, reaching roughly 90% sensitivity and about 80% specificity.

Germline V gene sequence: CDR1 MNHNS, CDR2 SASEGT. V lost 6 bases, J lost 3 bases, and 6 bases stayed unmatched. CDR3 length equals 14 residues. Aged 18 to 65, hyperthyroidism patients had been newly diagnosed, with under 2 months' duration. Scientists amplified the TCR beta CDR3 regions from RNA transcripts. Second-round multiplex PCR came after first-round RT-PCR with HTBI primers. TCRdb reanalysed the multiplex PCR reads using MiXCR and keeps one entry per CDR3 protein. The table records about 620,000 distinct CDR3 sequences, approximately 22% of them present only once. In this sample, this clonotype turned up a few times. No antigen is known for it.

This sequence was found in a woman aged 18-35 years with stable Graves' hyperthyroidism. Some clones in this sample may be carry-over from other donors' samples. Source material: peripheral blood. The chain joins TRBV6-1 to TRBJ2-7; 9 bases agree with TRBD2. The CDR3, as DNA: TGTGCCAGCAGGCTCGAGCGGGGGGTCTACGAGCAGTACTTC. Translating it yields CASRLERGVYEQYF.